This T cell receptor beta chain was recorded in a study of T cells in Graves' hyperthyroidism and ophthalmopathy. Ophthalmopathy cases scored 3 or more on the Clinical Activity Score and 4 or more on NOSPECS grade, with duration below 3 months. RNA transcripts gave rise to amplified TCR beta CDR3 regions. TCR CDR3 regions were first amplified by RT-PCR with HTBI primers. MiXCR, run by TCRdb on the multiplex PCR reads, gives a single entry per CDR3 protein. The sample lists 660,000 or so distinct CDR3 sequences, around 20% occurring once. This clonotype showed up just a few times. The antigen remains undetermined. Study-wide findings and caveats: From stable hyperthyroidism, ophthalmopathy was set apart by a 13 V-J model.

Germline V lookup: CDR1 SNHLY, CDR2 FYNNEI. V dropped 10 bases and J dropped 4 bases, with 17 bases sitting between them. The CDR3 sequence is 13 residues long. This sequence joins TRBV2 and TRBJ2-7; possible D gene TRBD2, 6 bases. The sequencing sample was made of blood. This TCR came from a man in his thirties or forties with Graves' ophthalmopathy. The CDR3 DNA follows: TGTGCCAACCTGGGACGGAGGGGTTACGAGCAGTACTTC. Translation gives CANLGRRGYEQYF. Full variable domain (outside the CDR3, taken from reference TRBV2 and TRBJ2-7): EPEVTQTPSHQVTQMGQEVILRCVPISNHLYFYWYRQILGQKVEFLVSFYNNEISEKSEIFDDQFSVERPDGSNFTLKIRSTKLEDSAMYFCANLGRRGYEQYFGPGTRLTVT.